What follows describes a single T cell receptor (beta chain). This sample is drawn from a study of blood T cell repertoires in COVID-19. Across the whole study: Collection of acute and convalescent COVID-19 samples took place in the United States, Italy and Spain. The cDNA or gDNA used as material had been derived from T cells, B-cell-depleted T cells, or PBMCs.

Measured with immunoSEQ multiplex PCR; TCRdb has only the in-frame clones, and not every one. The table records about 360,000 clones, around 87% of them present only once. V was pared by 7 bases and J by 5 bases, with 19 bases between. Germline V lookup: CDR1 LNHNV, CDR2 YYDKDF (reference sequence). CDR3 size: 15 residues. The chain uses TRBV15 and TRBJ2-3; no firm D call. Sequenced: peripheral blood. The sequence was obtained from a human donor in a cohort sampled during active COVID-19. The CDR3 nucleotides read TGTGCCACCACCCATGGCGGCAGCGCGGTAGATACGCAGTATTTT. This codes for CATTHGGSAVDTQYF. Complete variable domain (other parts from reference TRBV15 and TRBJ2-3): DAMVIQNPRYQVTQFGKPVTLSCSQTLNHNVMYWYQQKSSQAPKLLFHYYDKDFNNEADTPDNFQSRRPNTSFCFLDIRSPGLGDTAMYLCATTHGGSAVDTQYFGPGTRLTVL.